The entry below gives a single T cell receptor beta chain sequence along with its context. As yet, its antigen is unknown. V shed 4 bases, J shed 4 bases, and the junction held 11 bases outside the gene matches. CDR3 length: 16 residues. Germline V lookup: CDR1 LGHNA, CDR2 YSLEER. The data originate from a study of cytomegalovirus exposure and HLA in healthy donors. Clones were sequenced by immunoSEQ multiplex PCR, and TCRdb holds only the in-frame ones, with some missing. This table holds 100,000 to 150,000 clones, 70% to 90% found once. Whole-study findings and limits: It was reportedly the case that the classifier diagnosed cytomegalovirus status with high specificity and sensitivity. Subsequent analysis of the approximately 130 validation repertoires found a tendency for first-cohort TCR clusters to co-occur.

The rearrangement links TRBV4-3 to TRBJ2-5, with 8 bases that match TRBD2. The sequenced sample consisted of PBMCs. The receptor comes from a young woman in good health and CMV-seronegative. In DNA, the CDR3 is TGCGCCAGCAGCCCCTACACCGGGAGCGGGGGAGAGACCCAGTACTTC. Residues: CASSPYTGSGGETQYF.